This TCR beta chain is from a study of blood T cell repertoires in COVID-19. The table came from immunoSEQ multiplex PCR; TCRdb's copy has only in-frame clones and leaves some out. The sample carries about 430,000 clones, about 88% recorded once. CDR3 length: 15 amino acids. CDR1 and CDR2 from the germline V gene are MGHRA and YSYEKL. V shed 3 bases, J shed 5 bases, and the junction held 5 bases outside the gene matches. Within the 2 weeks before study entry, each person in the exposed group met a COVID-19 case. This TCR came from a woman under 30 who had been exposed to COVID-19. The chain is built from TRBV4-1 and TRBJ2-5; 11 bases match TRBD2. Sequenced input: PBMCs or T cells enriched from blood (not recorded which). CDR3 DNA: TGCGCCAGCAGCCACTCCGGGACTAGCGGTGAGACCCAGTACTTC. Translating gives CASSHSGTSGETQYF.